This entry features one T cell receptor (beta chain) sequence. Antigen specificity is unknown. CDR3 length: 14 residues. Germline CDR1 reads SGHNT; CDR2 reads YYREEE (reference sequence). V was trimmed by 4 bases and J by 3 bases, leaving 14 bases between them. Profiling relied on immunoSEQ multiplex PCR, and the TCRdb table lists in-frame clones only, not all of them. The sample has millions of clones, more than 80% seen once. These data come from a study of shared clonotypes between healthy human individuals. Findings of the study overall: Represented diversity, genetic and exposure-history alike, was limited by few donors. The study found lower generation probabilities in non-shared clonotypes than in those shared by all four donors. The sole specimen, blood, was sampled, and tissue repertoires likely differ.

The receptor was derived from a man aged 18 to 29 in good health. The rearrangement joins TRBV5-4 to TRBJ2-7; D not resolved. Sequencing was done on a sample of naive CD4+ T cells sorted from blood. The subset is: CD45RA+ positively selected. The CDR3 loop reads CASSPDLTIYEQYF. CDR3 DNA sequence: TGTGCCAGCAGCCCAGACTTGACAATCTACGAGCAGTACTTC. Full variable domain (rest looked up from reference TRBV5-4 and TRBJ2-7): ETGVTQSPTHLIKTRGQQVTLRCSSQSGHNTVSWYQQALGQGPQFIFQYYREEENGRGNFPPRFSGLQFPNYSSELNVNALELDDSALYLCASSPDLTIYEQYFGPGTRLTVT.